A single sample is the source of the 11 T cell receptor beta chains below, sequenced in a study of T cell clonality in common variable immunodeficiency. These TCRs are of unknown antigen specificity. The table came from immunoSEQ multiplex PCR; TCRdb's copy has only in-frame clones and leaves some out. This sample comprises 15,000 to 20,000 clones, none seen once only. Study-wide findings and caveats: In common variable immunodeficiency, TCR beta chains reportedly carried fewer deletions and N-nucleotide insertions.

The sequenced sample was peripheral blood mononuclear cells. These receptors came from a human donor with common variable immunodeficiency.

This clone was recorded at least ten times. The read halts 3 residues ahead of the CDR3 end, with the missing end drawn from the germline J gene. V gene TRBV7-9 combines with J gene TRBJ2-4; D gene ambiguous. The germline V gene encodes CDR1 SEHNR and CDR2 FQNEAQ (reference sequence). The CDR3 loop spans 13 amino acids. The ends were cut back, 2 bases at V and 1 base at J, with 3 bases in the middle. The DNA read from the CDR3 is TGTGCCAGCAGCTTAAGGGCCAAAAACATT. Translating gives CASSLRAKNI. The CDR3 reads in full as CASSLRAKNIQYF.

The sample holds many counts of this clone. The read ends 3 residues before the CDR3 terminus; that terminus is restored from the germline J gene. The chain links TRBV20-1 to TRBJ2-1; D perhaps matches TRBD2 (6 bases). Germline CDR1 DFQATT, CDR2 SNEGSKA (reference sequence). V gave up 6 bases and J gave up 3 bases, with 9 bases separating them. The CDR3 totals 12 residues. CDR3 sequence reads: CSAQRVYNEQFF. Incomplete CDR3 DNA: TGCAGTGCCCAGCGGGTCTACAATGAG.

This clone was counted many times. The CDR3 end lies 3 residues beyond the end of the read and is filled in from the germline J gene. The chain uses TRBV20-1 and TRBJ2-2, with 9 bases identical to TRBD1. V lost 6 bases and J lost 5; bases outside the gene matches: 10. This CDR3 has 15 amino acids. The germline V gene has CDR1 DFQATT and CDR2 SNEGSKA (reference sequence). Incomplete CDR3 DNA: TGCAGTGCACCGGGACAGGGCGGAAAAACCGGGGAG. It encodes CSAPGQGGKTGE. The full CDR3 protein reads CSAPGQGGKTGELFF.

This clone was counted many times. The DNA ends 3 residues before the CDR3 does, and the rest of the CDR3 is filled in from the germline J gene. The chain links TRBV28 to TRBJ2-3; 7 bases are a match to TRBD2. Germline trimming cut 6 bases from V and 2 bases from J; bases unmatched to any gene: 14. The CDR3 is 17 residues long. Germline loops: CDR1 MDHEN, CDR2 SYDVKM. Partial CDR3 DNA: TGTGCCAGCAGGACCTTAGGAGGCGGGAGCAACACAGATACG. Protein: CASRTLGGGSNTDT. The whole CDR3 sequence is CASRTLGGGSNTDTQYF.

Of note for this clone: The read comes to an end 3 residues before the CDR3 does, leaving the germline J gene to fill in the end. The V and J genes are TRBV6-2 or TRBV6-3 and TRBJ2-3, with TRBD1 as a possible D gene (5 bases). This CDR3 comprises 14 residues. V lost 6 bases and J 6 bases, leaving 16 bases between the germline ends. Germline CDR1 MNHEY, CDR2 SVGEGT. This chain's CDR3 is CASRGARGVDTQYF. The part of the CDR3 DNA that was read is TGTGCCAGCAGAGGGGCTCGTGGTGTGGATACG.

This clone is medium-sized in the sample. With the read ending 3 residues before the CDR3 end, the germline J gene is used to fill in that end. The V call is TRBV13, the J call TRBJ2-7, with 10 bases that match TRBD1. The germline V gene encodes CDR1 PRHDT and CDR2 FYEKMQ (reference sequence). The CDR3 runs 15 residues. J lost 2 bases, V lost 3 bases, and 4 bases had no gene match. CDR3 loop: CASSFGQGGTYEQYF. Incomplete CDR3 DNA: TGTGCCAGCAGCTTCGGACAGGGGGGGACCTACGAG.

This clone showed up just a few times. Within the sample, other DNA sequences also encode this same CDR3. The CDR3 loop reads CASSPGGSSYNEQFF. CDR3 bases read: TGTGCCAGCTCCCCGGGGGGGAGCTCCTACAATGAG. The rearrangement uses TRBV18 and TRBJ2-1; TRBD2 matches 8 bases. The read is 3 residues too short to cover the CDR3 end, so that end is filled in from the germline J gene. CDR1 KGHSH and CDR2 LQKENI come from the germline V gene. J was trimmed by 0 bases and V by 6 bases; bases with no gene match: 4. This CDR3 has 15 amino acids.

At least ten counts were recorded for this clone. The CDR3 end lies 3 residues beyond the end of the read and is filled in from the germline J gene. The V gene is TRBV20-1, the J gene TRBJ1-2, with D hard to call. Germline V gene lookup returns CDR1 DFQATT and CDR2 SNEGSKA (reference sequence). V was shortened by 2 bases and J by 0 bases, with 4 bases between the two germline ends. The CDR3 is 12 residues long. CDR3 DNA, as far as it was read: TGCAGTGCTAGATTAGCTAACTATGGC. Translation: CSARLANYG. Given in full, the CDR3 is CSARLANYGYTF.

This clone was picked up many times. The sequenced fragment ends 3 residues before the CDR3 boundary, so the rest is inferred from the germline J gene. This rearrangement joins TRBV19 to TRBJ2-3; TRBD2 might be the D (5 bases). Trimming cost V 5 bases and J 2 bases, with 11 bases left between them. Germline loops: CDR1 LNHDA, CDR2 SQIVND (reference sequence). This CDR3 is built from 14 residues. The CDR3 is CASSEGSYTDTQYF. The CDR3 DNA, read in part, is TGTGCCAGTAGTGAGGGCAGCTACACAGATACG. The complete variable domain, with remaining parts taken from reference TRBV19 and TRBJ2-3, reads DGGITQSPKYLFRKEGQNVTLSCEQNLNHDAMYWYRQDPGQGLRLIYYSQIVNDFQKGDIAEGYSVSREKKESFPLTVTSAQKNPTAFYLCASSEGSYTDTQYFGPGTRLTVL.

There are a few counts of this clone. The read gets to within 3 residues of the CDR3 end, and the germline J gene fills in the rest. The rearrangement joins TRBV20-1 to TRBJ2-5; 11 nucleotides agree with TRBD2. Trimming at V came to 2 bases and at J to 4 bases, leaving 9 bases not matched to a gene. CDR3 length: 16 residues. From germline, CDR1 is DFQATT and CDR2 SNEGSKA (reference sequence). CDR3 region: CSARYLAGGLRETQYF. Incomplete CDR3 DNA: TGCAGTGCTAGATACCTAGCGGGGGGCCTCAGAGAGACC.

This clone appeared a few times. Read sequence stops 3 residues before the CDR3 end, and the germline J gene provides the missing end. J is TRBJ2-1 and V is TRBV6-2 or TRBV6-3; D remains ambiguous. The CDR3 has 12 amino acids. V lost 0 bases and J lost 8, with 5 bases in between. Germline loops: CDR1 MNHEY, CDR2 SVGEGT. The sequenced part of the CDR3 DNA is TGTGCCAGCAGTTACTCTATTGATGAG. Translated, it gives CASSYSIDE. The CDR3 in its entirety is CASSYSIDEQFF.